The 19 T cell receptor beta chains presented below share a single source sample, sequenced in a study of T cells after yellow fever vaccination. MiXCR was run by TCRdb on the 5' RACE reads, yielding one entry per CDR3 protein. The table has more than 350,000 distinct CDR3 sequences, approximately 10% seen once; the top ten hold around 18%. The source was PBMCs, collected on the day of the first yellow fever vaccination. The receptors were sampled from a young man who received the YFV17D yellow fever vaccine.

In its sample, this clonotype was seen once. This sequence joins TRBV15 and TRBJ2-7; perhaps TRBD2 as D (6 bases). Germline CDR1 reads LNHNV; CDR2 reads YYDKDF (reference sequence). The CDR3 totals 14 residues. Trimming stripped 1 base from V and 6 bases from J, with 13 bases between. In DNA, the CDR3 is TGTGCCACCAGCAGAGGACAACACGGGGGCGAGCAGTACGTC. Translated, it gives CATSRGQHGGEQYV.

This clonotype has only a few counts. The chain links TRBV4-2 to TRBJ1-2, with D unclear. The CDR3 is 18 residues long. V gave up 0 bases and J gave up 4 bases, with 21 bases separating them. CDR1 is LGHNA, CDR2 YNFKEQ, per germline. The CDR3: CASSQEVAAPDLSYGYTF. The CDR3 nucleotides read TGTGCCAGCAGCCAAGAAGTGGCCGCACCGGATCTCAGCTATGGCTACACCTTC.

In this sample, this clonotype turned up a few times. This chain links TRBV27 with TRBJ2-1; a possible D gene is TRBD2 (6 bases). Trimming removed 4 bases from V and 6 bases from J, with 19 bases in between. Germline V gene lookup returns CDR1 MNHEY and CDR2 SMNVEV (reference sequence). The CDR3 sequence is 16 residues long. The chain's CDR3 is CASSSDVGGYGNEQFF. The CDR3, as DNA: TGTGCCAGCAGTTCAGACGTGGGGGGTTACGGCAATGAGCAGTTCTTC.

This clonotype was observed a handful of times. V is TRBV7-2 and J is TRBJ2-3; D is unresolved. This CDR3 is 13 amino acids long. V lost 3 bases to trimming and J lost 5 bases, with 9 bases between them. CDR1 is SGHTA, CDR2 FQGNSA, per germline. The chain's CDR3 is CASSFKSGDTQYF. For the CDR3, the DNA is TGTGCCAGCAGCTTCAAGTCAGGAGATACGCAGTATTTT.

This clonotype appeared a few times. The V call is TRBV9, the J call TRBJ2-5; weak D call: TRBD2 (6 bases). This CDR3 is built from 15 residues. V was shortened by 1 base and J by 5 bases, with 15 bases between the two germline ends. Germline CDR1 reads SGDLS; CDR2 reads YYNGEE. CDR3 in DNA: TGTGCCAGCAGCGTATCGGGAGTCCCCGGGGAGACCCAGTACTTC. Amino acid sequence: CASSVSGVPGETQYF.

The V call is TRBV20-1, the J call TRBJ1-1; 7 bases map to TRBD1. With V trimmed by 4 bases and J by 1 base, 3 bases remained unmatched. CDR1 DFQATT and CDR2 SNEGSKA come from the germline V gene (reference sequence). The CDR3 length is 13 residues. CDR3 sequence: CSAINRGNTEAFF. The CDR3 DNA is TGCAGTGCTATTAACAGGGGGAACACTGAAGCTTTCTTT.

The CDR3 bases are TGTGCCACCAGTGGGTCCGGCTCCTACAATGAGCAGTTCTTC. The encoded protein is CATSGSGSYNEQFF. The chain has TRBV24-1 and TRBJ2-1; D gene ambiguous. The CDR3 spans 14 residues. V lost 5 bases and J lost 0, with 7 bases in between. CDR1 and CDR2 from the germline V gene are KGHDR and SFDVKD.

This clonotype has just a few counts. The genes are TRBV30 and TRBJ1-1; D perhaps matches TRBD1 (5 bases). Trimming left V 0 bases short and J 9 bases short, with 8 bases between. Germline loops: CDR1 GTSNPN, CDR2 SVGIG (reference sequence). CDR3 length: 11 residues. The DNA of the CDR3 is TGTGCCTGGAGTGTATGGGGACAAGCTTTCTTT. This encodes CAWSVWGQAFF.

The chain links TRBV6-1 to TRBJ1-5; the match to TRBD1 covers 11 bases. Germline CDR1 and CDR2: MNHNS and SASEGT. J was trimmed by 2 bases and V by 4 bases; bases with no gene match: 16. The CDR3 length is 20 residues. The CDR3 reads CASSVVPGQGVSGGNQPQHF. The CDR3 nucleotides are TGTGCCAGCAGTGTAGTTCCGGGACAGGGGGTCTCGGGTGGCAATCAGCCCCAGCATTTT.

The chain is built from TRBV5-1 and TRBJ2-3; 10 bases fit TRBD1. The CDR3 consists of 15 residues. The germline V gene has CDR1 SGHRS and CDR2 YFSETQ. With 0 bases clipped from V and 4 bases from J, the junction kept 2 bases outside the gene matches. The CDR3 nucleotides are TGCGCCAGCAGCTTGGGCGGACAGGGGGCAGATACGCAGTATTTT. This gives the protein CASSLGGQGADTQYF.

The V gene is TRBV6-2 or TRBV6-3, the J gene TRBJ2-7, with 7 bases identical to TRBD1. Germline lookup yields CDR1 MNHEY and CDR2 SVGEGT. CDR3 length: 13 residues. Trimming removed 6 bases from V and 4 bases from J; junction bases left unmatched: 6. The CDR3 DNA reads TGTGCCAGCAGAACCAGGGACAGTTACGAGCAGTACGTC. Its translation: CASRTRDSYEQYV.

This clonotype was seen a handful of times. The chain is built from TRBV7-9 and TRBJ2-1, with D tentatively TRBD1 or TRBD2 (6 bases each). Per the germline V gene, CDR1 is SEHNR and CDR2 is FQNEAQ (reference sequence). V lost 4 bases and J lost 10, with 20 bases in between. The CDR3 loop spans 15 amino acids. In nucleotides, the CDR3 is TGTGCCAGCAGCTCACGAGGGGGAGGCCCCAGAGAGCAGTTCTTC. This translates into CASSSRGGGPREQFF. The complete variable domain, with remaining parts taken from reference TRBV7-9 and TRBJ2-1, reads DTGVSQNPRHKITKRGQNVTFRCDPISEHNRLYWYRQTLGQGPEFLTYFQNEAQLEKSRLLSDRFSAERPKGSFSTLEIQRTEQGDSAMYLCASSSRGGGPREQFFGPGTRLTVL.

The chain links TRBV5-1 to TRBJ1-1; D remains ambiguous. V lost 0 bases and J 9 bases, leaving 15 bases between the germline ends. In germline, CDR1 is SGHRS, CDR2 YFSETQ. The CDR3 runs 14 residues. The CDR3 loop is CASSLDVGIPQAFF. The CDR3 DNA is TGCGCCAGCAGCTTGGACGTAGGGATCCCTCAAGCTTTCTTT.

The chain uses TRBV30 and TRBJ2-1; D not resolved. CDR3 length: 11 amino acids. Per germline, CDR1 GTSNPN and CDR2 SVGIG (reference sequence). Deletions cut 0 bases from V and 12 bases from J, with 9 bases between. The CDR3 is CAWSVSPGQFF. CDR3 nucleotides: TGTGCCTGGAGTGTCAGCCCGGGGCAGTTCTTC.

A few counts support this clonotype. The J gene is TRBJ2-2, the V gene TRBV24-1, with D unclear. Trimming cost V 0 bases and J 3 bases, with 4 bases left between them. Germline V lookup: CDR1 KGHDR, CDR2 SFDVKD. The CDR3 runs 14 residues. DNA for the CDR3: TGTGCCACCAGTGATTTGACGGACACCGGGGAGCTGTTTTTT. Translated, it gives CATSDLTDTGELFF.

V is TRBV5-1 and J is TRBJ2-5; TRBD2 matches at 10 bases. The CDR3 sequence is 20 residues long. Trimming at V came to 3 bases and at J to 1 base, leaving 18 bases not matched to a gene. CDR1 is SGHRS, CDR2 YFSETQ, per germline. CDR3 region: CASSSTGAKASGGSQETQYF. As DNA, the CDR3 is TGCGCCAGCAGCTCGACAGGGGCGAAGGCTAGCGGGGGATCCCAAGAGACCCAGTACTTC. Combining the CDR3 with reference TRBV5-1 and TRBJ2-5 gives the whole variable domain KAGVTQTPRYLIKTRGQQVTLSCSPISGHRSVSWYQQTPGQGLQFLFEYFSETQRNKGNFPGRFSGRQFSNSRSEMNVSTLELGDSALYLCASSSTGAKASGGSQETQYFGPGTRLLVL.

V usage is TRBV20-1 and J usage is TRBJ2-5, with D possibly being TRBD1 (6 bases). Germline CDR1 DFQATT, CDR2 SNEGSKA (reference sequence). The CDR3 covers 13 residues. V lost 6 bases to trimming and J lost 5 bases, with 16 bases between them. CDR3 sequence: CSAGQRSLETQYF. In DNA, the CDR3 is TGCAGTGCCGGACAGCGATCTTTGGAGACCCAGTACTTC.

This clonotype was found a few times. The CDR3 DNA is TGTGCCAGCAGTTTAAGTAGCGGGGGCGGCTACGAGCAGTACTTC. It yields the protein CASSLSSGGGYEQYF. This sequence joins TRBV27 and TRBJ2-7, with TRBD2 matching over 9 bases. This CDR3 comprises 15 residues. The ends lost 2 bases at V and 3 bases at J; junction bases unmatched: 5. Germline assignment: CDR1 MNHEY and CDR2 SMNVEV (reference sequence).

The gene calls are TRBV4-2 and TRBJ2-3; TRBD2 aligns across 9 bases. From germline, CDR1 is LGHNA and CDR2 YNFKEQ. This CDR3 region has 14 residues. The junction had 7 bases not matched to a gene; V was cut back by 7 bases and J by 5 bases. CDR3 residues: CASNLAGRQDTQYF. The CDR3 nucleotides are TGTGCCAGCAATCTAGCGGGACGGCAAGATACGCAGTATTTT.